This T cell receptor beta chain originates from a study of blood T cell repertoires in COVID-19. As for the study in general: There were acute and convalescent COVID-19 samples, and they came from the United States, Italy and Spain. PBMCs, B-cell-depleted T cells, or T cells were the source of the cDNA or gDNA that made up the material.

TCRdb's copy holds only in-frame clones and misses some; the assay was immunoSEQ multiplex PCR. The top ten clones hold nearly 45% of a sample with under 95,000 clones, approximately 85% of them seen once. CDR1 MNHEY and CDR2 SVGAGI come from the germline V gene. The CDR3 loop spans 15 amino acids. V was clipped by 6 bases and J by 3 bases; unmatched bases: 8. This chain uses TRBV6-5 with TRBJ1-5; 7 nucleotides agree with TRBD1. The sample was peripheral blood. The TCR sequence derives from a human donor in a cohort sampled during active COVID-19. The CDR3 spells CASRIDRDANQPQHF. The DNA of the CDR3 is TGTGCCAGCAGAATCGACAGGGATGCCAATCAGCCCCAGCATTTT.